The 6 T cell receptor beta chains below all came from one sample that was sequenced in a study of T cell repertoires in cytomegalovirus infection. TCRdb re-analysed the reads in MiXCR, keeping a single row per CDR3 protein. The data show some 700,000 distinct CDR3 sequences, with approximately 40% seen just once and about 2.8% held by the top ten. The sequenced sample consisted of PBMCs. The receptors stem from a human donor in good health (CMV status not recorded). Some clones in this sample may be carry-over from other donors' samples.

J is TRBJ2-3 and V is TRBV7-3; TRBD2 matches 8 bases. The CDR3 extends over 16 amino acids. The V gene's germline CDR1 is SGHTA and CDR2 FQGTGA. V trimming: 5 bases; J trimming: 5 bases; junction bases outside the gene matches: 12. The CDR3 is CASSPDSGVGVDTQYF. The CDR3, as DNA: TGTGCCAGCAGCCCAGATAGCGGGGTTGGTGTAGATACGCAGTATTTT.

This clonotype was detected a few times. This rearrangement joins TRBV27 to TRBJ2-3, with D perhaps matching TRBD1 (5 bases). V was cut by 11 bases and J by 3 bases, with 18 bases left in between. The CDR3 loop spans 14 amino acids. CDR1 is MNHEY, CDR2 SMNVEV, per germline (reference sequence). This CDR3 is CASQGPQGTDTQYF. Here the CDR3 DNA reads TGTGCCTCCCAGGGCCCGCAAGGGACAGATACGCAGTATTTT.

This clonotype showed up just a few times. The genes are TRBV5-5 and TRBJ1-4; D not resolved. Germline CDR1 reads SGHKS; CDR2 reads YYEKEE (reference sequence). CDR3 size: 15 residues. Trimming left V 2 bases short and J 4 bases short, with 12 bases between. The chain's CDR3 is CASSFFQDVNEKLFF. The DNA of the CDR3 is TGTGCCAGCAGCTTCTTCCAGGACGTTAATGAAAAACTGTTTTTT.

Turning to this clonotype: Just one base apart from a much larger clone, this may be a read error. This sequence joins TRBV6-6 and TRBJ1-1, with D possibly being TRBD1 (5 bases). CDR1 and CDR2 (germline): MNHNY, SVGAGI (reference sequence). CDR3 length: 13 amino acids. The CDR3: CARSYGQNTEAFF. The CDR3, as DNA: TGTGCCCGCAGTTACGGACAGAACACTGAAGCTTTCTTT.

In its sample, this clonotype was seen a few times. The chain carries TRBV19 and TRBJ1-1, with TRBD1 matching 7 bases. This CDR3 has 16 amino acids. Looked up from germline, CDR1 is LNHDA and CDR2 is SQIVND (reference sequence). Trimming at V came to 4 bases and at J to 0 bases, leaving 8 bases not matched to a gene. The CDR3 protein is CASSRGTASVNTEAFF. DNA of the CDR3: TGTGCCAGTAGTAGAGGGACAGCCTCCGTGAACACTGAAGCTTTCTTT.

The sample holds a few counts of this clonotype. The chain carries TRBV7-3 and TRBJ2-1; TRBD1 matches 10 bases. This CDR3 region has 15 residues. With V trimmed by 5 bases and J by 5 bases, 6 bases remained unmatched. Germline lookup yields CDR1 SGHTA and CDR2 FQGTGA. CDR3 loop: CASSPDRGPNNEQFF. DNA of the CDR3: TGTGCCAGCAGCCCTGACAGGGGGCCTAACAATGAGCAGTTCTTC.